The 31 T cell receptor beta chains below all came from one sample that was sequenced in a study of shared clonotypes between healthy human individuals. Sequencing was performed with immunoSEQ multiplex PCR; in TCRdb, only in-frame clones are kept and a portion is missing. The sample holds more than 1.2 million clones; approximately 98.5% are singletons and the top ten take roughly 0.35%. The specimen sequenced was naive CD4+ T cells sorted from blood. Subset here: CD45RA+ positively selected. These receptors all stem from a young man in good health.

The chain is built from TRBV5-1 and TRBJ2-5; 9 bases match TRBD1. Germline V CDR1 and CDR2: SGHRS, YFSETQ. The CDR3 loop spans 16 amino acids. Unmatched junction bases numbered 6, after V lost 3 bases and J lost 0 bases. In DNA, the CDR3 is TGCGCCAGCAGCTACGGGACAGGGTCTGACCAAGAGACCCAGTACTTC. It encodes CASSYGTGSDQETQYF.

The genes are TRBV4-1 and TRBJ2-7; D is perhaps TRBD1 (6 bases). Germline V gene sequence: CDR1 MGHRA, CDR2 YSYEKL. CDR3 length equals 16 residues. V lost 4 bases and J lost 1, with 17 bases in between. Written as DNA, the CDR3 is TGCGCCAGCAGCCTATCTCTTGACAGGTGGTCCTACGAGCAGTACTTC. Protein: CASSLSLDRWSYEQYF.

This rearrangement joins TRBV7-6 to TRBJ1-1; 8 nucleotides agree with TRBD1. Germline CDR1 is SGHVS and CDR2 is FNYEAQ. The V and J ends lost 5 bases and 5 bases, in that order; junction bases with no gene match: 10. The CDR3 is 15 residues long. For the CDR3, the DNA is TGTGCCAGCAGCCCCCCTGGACAGGGTATAACTGAAGCTTTCTTT. It is translated as CASSPPGQGITEAFF.

V gene TRBV9 combines with J gene TRBJ2-3; 13 bases map to TRBD2. Per germline, CDR1 SGDLS and CDR2 YYNGEE. The junction had 7 bases not matched to a gene; V was cut back by 4 bases and J by 5 bases. The CDR3 runs 16 residues. CDR3 nucleotides: TGTGCCAGCAGCCCACGGACTAGCGGGAGCGGAGATACGCAGTATTTT. As protein: CASSPRTSGSGDTQYF.

The genes are TRBV7-9 and TRBJ2-5; TRBD2 agrees at 11 bases. The junction had 10 bases not matched to a gene; V was cut back by 5 bases and J by 2 bases. Per the germline V gene, CDR1 is SEHNR and CDR2 is FQNEAQ (reference sequence). The CDR3 runs 17 residues. Here the CDR3 reads CASSIFSGRARQETQYF. Written as DNA, the CDR3 is TGTGCCAGCAGCATTTTTAGCGGGAGGGCCCGACAAGAGACCCAGTACTTC.

The chain uses TRBV11-3 and TRBJ2-1, with a weak D call TRBD1 (6 bases). Trimming took off 1 base at V and 10 bases at J, with 11 bases between the two ends. Germline V gene data show CDR1 as SGHNT and CDR2 as YENEEA. The CDR3 is 13 amino acids. The CDR3: CASSLGPGHEQFF. Here the CDR3 DNA reads TGTGCCAGCAGCTTAGGTCCGGGACACGAGCAGTTCTTC.

This sequence joins TRBV5-1 and TRBJ2-1; 9 positions agree with TRBD2. From germline, CDR1 is SGHRS and CDR2 YFSETQ. The trim removed 0 bases at V and 4 bases at J, leaving 2 bases unmatched. The CDR3 consists of 15 residues. CDR3 in amino acids: CASSLGTSVYNEQFF. CDR3 coding DNA: TGCGCCAGCAGCTTGGGGACTAGCGTTTACAATGAGCAGTTCTTC.

This clone was recorded once. The chain employs TRBV14 and TRBJ1-2; D is perhaps TRBD1 (5 bases). The V end lost 1 base, the J end lost 1 base, and 10 bases lay between the germline ends. This CDR3 has 15 amino acids. CDR1 and CDR2 from the germline V gene are SGHDN and FVKESK. As DNA, the CDR3 is TGTGCCAGCAGCCAAGCAGGGCGTGGTAACTATGGCTACACCTTC. Protein product: CASSQAGRGNYGYTF.

The chain joins TRBV10-3 to TRBJ1-5; D call uncertain. Trimming pared 6 bases from V and 4 bases from J, leaving 7 bases between. Germline assignment: CDR1 ENHRY and CDR2 SYGVKD. The CDR3 covers 12 residues. The CDR3 here is CAISKENQPQHF. In DNA form, the CDR3 reads TGTGCCATCAGCAAAGAGAATCAGCCCCAGCATTTT.

V is TRBV19 and J is TRBJ1-3; D remains unclear. Germline loops: CDR1 LNHDA, CDR2 SQIVND (reference sequence). The length of the CDR3 is 17 residues. V was clipped by 3 bases and J by 3 bases, with 18 bases between them. As DNA, the CDR3 is TGTGCCAGTAGTATGAAGGGAGTGGGCATCTTTGGAAACACCATATATTTT. Its translation: CASSMKGVGIFGNTIYF.

This sequence joins TRBV5-6 and TRBJ2-1; 10 positions agree with TRBD2. The germline V gene encodes CDR1 SGHDT and CDR2 YYEEEE. Trimming removed 6 bases from V and 4 bases from J; junction bases left unmatched: 19. The CDR3 is 19 amino acids. CDR3 sequence: CASTSTPSLGLASYNEQFF. The CDR3 region has the DNA TGTGCCAGCACCTCAACCCCATCGCTGGGACTAGCGAGTTACAATGAGCAGTTCTTC.

The rearrangement uses TRBV7-9 and TRBJ2-2; TRBD2 matches 7 bases. The CDR3 is made up of 16 amino acids. The germline gives CDR1 SEHNR, CDR2 FQNEAQ (reference sequence). V lost 5 bases to trimming and J lost 5 bases; unmatched junction nucleotides: 11. CDR3 coding DNA: TGTGCCAGCAGCCGTTCAACTAGCGTGTATACCGGGGAGCTGTTTTTT. Protein: CASSRSTSVYTGELFF. Using reference TRBV7-9 and TRBJ2-2 for the parts outside the CDR3, the full variable domain is DTGVSQNPRHKITKRGQNVTFRCDPISEHNRLYWYRQTLGQGPEFLTYFQNEAQLEKSRLLSDRFSAERPKGSFSTLEIQRTEQGDSAMYLCASSRSTSVYTGELFFGEGSRLTVL.

V gene TRBV21-1 combines with J gene TRBJ2-1; the table's TRBD2 call for D was not verified on the DNA. TRBV21-1 is deemed a pseudogene. CDR3 length: 16 residues. CDR3 sequence: CASSKGLRLVSDEQFF. As DNA, the CDR3 is TGTGCCAGCAGCAAAGGTTTGAGACTAGTATCGGATGAGCAGTTCTTC.

On this clone itself: Distinct nucleotide sequences in the sample also encode this CDR3. The gene calls are TRBV6-5 and TRBJ2-7; 7 bases line up with TRBD1. Germline CDR1 reads MNHEY; CDR2 reads SVGAGI. There are 13 residues in the CDR3. The junction had 4 bases not matched to a gene; V was cut back by 5 bases and J by 3 bases. The CDR3: CASSRQGNYEQYF. In DNA, the CDR3 is TGTGCCAGCAGTAGACAGGGAAACTACGAGCAGTACTTC.

V and J are TRBV7-2 and TRBJ2-3; D call uncertain. With 5 bases removed from V and 5 bases from J, the gap between germline ends came to 17 bases. The CDR3 length is 15 residues. CDR1 and CDR2 (germline): SGHTA, FQGNSA. CDR3: CASSSGIIRRDTQYF. The CDR3 DNA sequence: TGTGCCAGCAGCAGTGGGATAATCCGGAGAGATACGCAGTATTTT.

Comments on this clone: This sample also contains other DNA sequences that code for the same CDR3. V and J are TRBV5-1 and TRBJ2-7; the match to TRBD1 covers 9 bases. This CDR3 region has 15 residues. Trimming at V came to 1 base and at J to 6 bases, leaving 8 bases not matched to a gene. Germline V CDR1 and CDR2: SGHRS, YFSETQ. This CDR3 reads CASSLTGTGLGEQYF. The CDR3 bases are TGCGCCAGCAGCTTGACCGGGACAGGGTTGGGCGAGCAGTACTTC.

The chain is built from TRBV27 and TRBJ1-4; unclear D gene. Trimming removed 9 bases from V and 4 bases from J, with 18 bases in between. CDR1 is MNHEY, CDR2 SMNVEV, per germline (reference sequence). The CDR3 is 15 amino acids. For the CDR3, the DNA is TGTGCCAGTTCGAGGACCGTTATGAGTAATGAAAAACTGTTTTTT. Encoded protein: CASSRTVMSNEKLFF.

This rearrangement joins TRBV5-1 to TRBJ2-3; TRBD2 is a possible D gene (6 bases). The germline V gene encodes CDR1 SGHRS and CDR2 YFSETQ. Trimming removed 4 bases from V and 4 bases from J, with 13 bases in between. This CDR3 spans 14 amino acids. This chain's CDR3 is CASSGVGGADTQYF. The CDR3 DNA sequence: TGCGCCAGCAGCGGGGTGGGAGGCGCAGATACGCAGTATTTT.

The rearrangement links TRBV7-9 to TRBJ2-6; D is undetermined. The V and J ends lost 5 bases and 2 bases respectively, with 7 bases between them. Looked up from germline, CDR1 is SEHNR and CDR2 is FQNEAQ (reference sequence). This CDR3 is built from 14 residues. The CDR3 sequence: CASSIDPGANVLTF. In nucleotides, the CDR3 is TGTGCCAGCAGCATCGACCCTGGGGCCAACGTCCTGACTTTC.

V usage is TRBV11-1 and J usage is TRBJ1-1; D is unclear. The CDR3 is made up of 14 amino acids. Trimming shortened V by 2 bases and J by 2 bases, and 9 bases separated the two germline ends. CDR1 and CDR2 (germline): SGHAT, FQDESV (reference sequence). CDR3 protein: CASSLRAPNTEAFF. In nucleotides, the CDR3 is TGTGCCAGCAGCTTACGAGCCCCTAACACTGAAGCTTTCTTT.

The V call is TRBV11-2, the J call TRBJ2-7; the D is unclear. This CDR3 has 14 amino acids. With 2 bases removed from V and 0 bases from J, the gap between germline ends came to 8 bases. The germline V gene has CDR1 SGHAT and CDR2 FQNNGV. The CDR3 here is CASSLNTHSYEQYF. In nucleotides, the CDR3 is TGTGCCAGCAGCTTAAACACACACTCCTACGAGCAGTACTTC.

V usage is TRBV5-1 and J usage is TRBJ2-1, with 14 bases aligning to TRBD2. This CDR3 contains 18 residues. V was pared by 4 bases and J by 7 bases, with 13 bases of the junction left unmatched. CDR1 SGHRS and CDR2 YFSETQ come from the germline V gene. As DNA, the CDR3 is TGCGCCAGCAGCAAGGGACTAGCGGGAGCAATCTCGTGGAATGAGCAGTTCTTC. Its translation: CASSKGLAGAISWNEQFF.

The chain has TRBV30 and TRBJ1-1; no definite D call. CDR3 length equals 13 residues. V lost 5 bases and J 4 bases, leaving 14 bases between the germline ends. The germline gives CDR1 GTSNPN, CDR2 SVGIG (reference sequence). The CDR3 nucleotides read TGTGCCTGGGACGTATATTACGGCACTGAAGCTTTCTTT. Its protein is CAWDVYYGTEAFF.

This chain connects TRBV11-2 to TRBJ2-1; TRBD1 matches 7 bases. The CDR3 runs 18 residues. Trimming took 1 base from V and 3 from J; bases not matched to a gene: 12. The V gene's germline CDR1 is SGHAT and CDR2 FQNNGV. The CDR3 protein is CASSLVLLGQSIYNEQFF. The CDR3 nucleotides are TGTGCCAGCAGCTTAGTATTATTGGGACAGTCTATCTACAATGAGCAGTTCTTC.

The V call is TRBV28, the J call TRBJ2-1; D uncertain. This CDR3 is 16 amino acids long. V was clipped by 7 bases and J by 4 bases, with 20 bases between them. CDR1 is MDHEN and CDR2 is SYDVKM in the germline V gene. The CDR3: CASNRPLRISYNEQFF. Here the CDR3 DNA reads TGTGCCAGCAACCGTCCACTTCGGATTTCGTACAATGAGCAGTTCTTC.

The rearrangement uses TRBV5-6 and TRBJ2-6, with TRBD1 as a possible D gene (6 bases). Looked up from germline, CDR1 is SGHDT and CDR2 is YYEEEE. This CDR3 region has 18 residues. The V end was cut by 4 bases, the J end by 3 bases, with 20 bases between. The CDR3 spells CASSPSRDKSLGANVLTF. CDR3 coding DNA: TGTGCCAGCAGCCCCTCCCGGGACAAATCCCTTGGGGCCAACGTCCTGACTTTC.

The V call is TRBV11-2, the J call TRBJ2-7, with a possible D match to TRBD1 (6 bases). Germline V CDR1 and CDR2: SGHAT, FQNNGV. The CDR3 runs to 14 residues. Trimming left V 5 bases short and J 5 bases short, with 16 bases between. CDR3 nucleotides: TGTGCCAGCAGCCCCCGACGGCCAGGGGACGAGCAGTACTTC. Amino acids: CASSPRRPGDEQYF.

The chain is built from TRBV29-1 and TRBJ2-3; tentative D call: TRBD2 (6 bases). Germline loops: CDR1 SQVTM, CDR2 ANQGSEA. Trimming stripped 7 bases from V and 1 base from J, with 15 bases between. The CDR3 consists of 14 residues. In DNA, the CDR3 is TGCAGCGCCTCAGGGCGGGGAGGCACAGATACGCAGTATTTT. Protein sequence: CSASGRGGTDTQYF.

The chain's CDR3 is CASSETGQGVSNQPQHF. The CDR3 DNA reads TGTGCCAGCAGTGAAACGGGACAGGGGGTGAGCAATCAGCCCCAGCATTTT. The chain recombines TRBV6-1 with TRBJ1-5; 11 nucleotides line up with TRBD1. V shed 2 bases and J 1 base; nucleotides not matched to a gene: 4. Germline CDR1 is MNHNS and CDR2 is SASEGT. The length of the CDR3 is 17 residues.

This clone was picked up one time. The J gene is TRBJ2-3, the V gene TRBV5-1; D is unclear. The CDR3 loop spans 13 amino acids. The V end lost 1 base, the J end lost 2 bases, and 5 bases lay between the germline ends. Germline CDR1 is SGHRS and CDR2 is YFSETQ. This chain's CDR3 is CASSLFNTDTQYF. The CDR3, as DNA: TGCGCCAGCAGCTTGTTCAACACAGATACGCAGTATTTT.

The V call is TRBV18, the J call TRBJ1-5; D might be TRBD1 (6 bases). Trimming removed 2 bases from V and 3 bases from J, with 11 bases in between. CDR3 length: 15 residues. Germline CDR1 KGHSH, CDR2 LQKENI. CDR3 protein: CASSPLGAPNQPQHF. CDR3 coding DNA: TGTGCCAGCTCACCATTGGGGGCTCCCAATCAGCCCCAGCATTTT.